These T cell receptor beta chains were read from a single sample in a study of T-cell memory formation after mild COVID-19. In TCRdb, the 5' RACE reads were re-called with MiXCR into one record per CDR3 protein. The data hold more than 150,000 distinct CDR3 sequences, with 11% observed a single time. The sample comprised PBMCs or a T cell subset sorted from them (not recorded which). The receptors originated from a man between 18 and 35 years old who had mild COVID-19 (a few samples of this study predate the infection). Cell type and time point are not known. Each CDR3 is given with its conserved first and last residue. A D gene is named only where the DNA matches it firmly. Clone size, where shown, is once, few, many, or a class for clones that have expanded.

NA,TRBJ2-7,NA,TRBV6-2/TRBV6-3,TGTGCCAGCAGTACCACCGGGACGAGGAGCTCCTACGAGCAGTACTTC,CASSTTGTRSSYEQYF
NA,TRBJ1-5,TRBD1,TRBV6-2/TRBV6-3,TGTGCCAGCAGTTACTCCGGGACAGCGGGACAGCCCCAGCATTTT,CASSYSGTAGQPQHF
few,TRBJ1-1,NA,TRBV20-1,TGCAGTGCTAGACAGTCCGACACTGAAGCTTTCTTT,CSARQSDTEAFF
NA,TRBJ1-5,NA,TRBV5-1,TGCGCCAGCAGCTTGGACGGGGCCGGCAATCAGCCCCAGCATTTT,CASSLDGAGNQPQHF
NA,TRBJ1-2,NA,TRBV5-1,TGCGCCAGCAGCTTGGTGGCAGAAACCTATGGCTACACCTTC,CASSLVAETYGYTF
few,TRBJ2-5,NA,TRBV7-6,TGTGCCAGCAGCTTACGGGGGCCCTCCTCCGTCAGCCAAGAGACCCAGTACTTC,CASSLRGPSSVSQETQYF
NA,TRBJ1-2,TRBD1,TRBV6-2/TRBV6-3,TGTGCCAGCAGGTCCCGGACAGGGAGTGGCTATGGCTACACCTTC,CASRSRTGSGYGYTF
NA,TRBJ2-5,NA,TRBV7-2,TGTGCCAGCAGCCGGGTAACCCAAGAGACCCAGTACTTC,CASSRVTQETQYF
NA,TRBJ2-3,TRBD1,TRBV27,TGTGCCAGCAGTTGGACAGGGGGACGGACAGATACGCAGTATTTT,CASSWTGGRTDTQYF
few,TRBJ1-6,TRBD1,TRBV9,TGTGCCAGCAGCGGTCAGGGGGGCAATTCACCCCTCCACTTT,CASSGQGGNSPLHF
few,TRBJ2-5,NA,TRBV6-2/TRBV6-3,TGTGCCAGCAGTCGGAGTGGTATCGGGACCCAGTACTTC,CASSRSGIGTQYF
few,TRBJ1-1,NA,TRBV28,TGTGCCAGCAGCACGGACCGTGAAGCTTTCTTT,CASSTDREAFF
many,TRBJ2-7,TRBD2,TRBV7-2,TGTGCCAGCAGCTTAGCGCGGGGGGCGGGGATCGGGGAGCAGTACTTC,CASSLARGAGIGEQYF
many,TRBJ2-7,TRBD1,TRBV6-5,TGTGCCAGCAGTTACGGGCAGGGGGTCTCCTACGAGCAGTACTTC,CASSYGQGVSYEQYF
few,TRBJ1-1,NA,TRBV7-2,TGTGCCAGCAGCTTAGTAGTCAGCGGCCTGACTGAAGCTTTCTTT,CASSLVVSGLTEAFF
NA,TRBJ1-1,NA,TRBV14,TGTGCCAGCAGCGCCCAAACATGGGCCGGCACTGAAGCTTTCTTT,CASSAQTWAGTEAFF
NA,TRBJ2-2,NA,TRBV7-2,TGTGCCAGCAGCTTCACGAACACCGGGGAGCTGTTTTTT,CASSFTNTGELFF
NA,TRBJ1-3,NA,TRBV6-5,TGTGCCAGCAGTTACGACAGTTCACCTGGAAACACCATATATTTT,CASSYDSSPGNTIYF
few,TRBJ2-1,NA,TRBV3-1,TGTGCCAGCAGCCAAGACACGGATCCCCTTTACAATGAGCAGTTCTTC,CASSQDTDPLYNEQFF
few,TRBJ2-3,NA,TRBV6-4,TGTGCCAGCAGTGCCAGGGGGGGCTCGACAGATACGCAGTATTTT,CASSARGGSTDTQYF
NA,TRBJ2-3,NA,TRBV5-1,TGCGCCAGCAGCTTGGGTGGGCAGCGCACAGATACGCAGTATTTT,CASSLGGQRTDTQYF
many,TRBJ2-1,TRBD2,TRBV6-5,TGTGCCAGCAGTCAAAGGACTAGCGGGGGAGTGGAGCAGTTCTTC,CASSQRTSGGVEQFF
few,TRBJ2-7,TRBD1,TRBV12-3/TRBV12-4,TGTGCCAGCAGCCCGAGGGGACAGGGGTACGAGCAGTACTTC,CASSPRGQGYEQYF
many,TRBJ1-3,NA,TRBV24-1,TGTGCCACCAGTGAGGGAACGACAGGACGCTCTGGAAACACCATATATTTT,CATSEGTTGRSGNTIYF
NA,TRBJ2-2,NA,TRBV11-2,TGTGCCAGCAGCTTAGTCACGTCCGGGGAGCTGTTTTTT,CASSLVTSGELFF
many,TRBJ1-1,NA,TRBV7-2,TGTGCCAGCAGCTTGTATGGCCTGGGAACTGAAGCTTTCTTT,CASSLYGLGTEAFF
NA,TRBJ1-4,NA,TRBV15,TGTGCCACCAGCAGAGTGGGTTGGGGGAATAATGAAAAACTGTTTTTT,CATSRVGWGNNEKLFF
many,TRBJ1-1,TRBD1,TRBV7-2,TGTGCCAGCAGCTTGACAGGGGGGATTGGGGCTGAAGCTTTCTTT,CASSLTGGIGAEAFF
NA,TRBJ2-5,NA,TRBV27,TGTGCCAGCAGTCCCAGCCAGGGCTGGACCCAGTACTTC,CASSPSQGWTQYF
NA,TRBJ2-1,NA,TRBV7-9,TGTGCCAGCAGCTTAGAGGCCTTCCGAAGCTCCTACAATGAGCAGTTCTTC,CASSLEAFRSSYNEQFF
few,TRBJ2-7,NA,TRBV20-1,TGCAGTGCTAGGAAGACTATCTACGAGCAGTACTTC,CSARKTIYEQYF
NA,TRBJ1-6,NA,TRBV5-1,TGCGCCAGCAGCCTTGGCACAGTCTCCTATAATTCACCCCTCCACTTT,CASSLGTVSYNSPLHF
few,TRBJ2-2,NA,TRBV4-3,TGCGCCAGCAGCCAAGAATTGAAGTTCGCGAACACCGGGGAGCTGTTTTTT,CASSQELKFANTGELFF
NA,TRBJ2-1,NA,TRBV12-3/TRBV12-4,TGTGCCAGCAATCTCCAGCTGGGGGAGCAGTTCTTC,CASNLQLGEQFF
many,TRBJ2-1,TRBD1,TRBV7-9,TGTGCCAGCAGCCCGGACAGGGCTAGGGGCAATGAGCAGTTCTTC,CASSPDRARGNEQFF
NA,TRBJ2-5,NA,TRBV20-1,TGCAGTGCTAGATCATTTGGTGGGCTAGCTCTAGAGACCCAGTACTTC,CSARSFGGLALETQYF
NA,TRBJ2-1,NA,TRBV7-2,TGTGCCAGCAGCCGGACAGTAAGAGATGGGCAGTTCTTC,CASSRTVRDGQFF
NA,TRBJ2-5,TRBD1,TRBV7-2,TGTGCCAGCAGCTTGTTGGGGACAGGGGTACAGACCCAGTACTTC,CASSLLGTGVQTQYF
few,TRBJ1-2,TRBD1,TRBV6-5,TGTGCCAGCAGTTCGCAAACAGGGGGGGATGGCTACACCTTC,CASSSQTGGDGYTF
few,TRBJ2-3,NA,TRBV20-1,TGCAGTGCTATAAGTGGGCCCCTTAGCACAGATACGCAGTATTTT,CSAISGPLSTDTQYF
NA,TRBJ1-2,NA,TRBV7-6,TGTGCCAGCAGCTTAGGGGGGGCTCGACGGCCCCGGGGTGGCTACACCTTC,CASSLGGARRPRGGYTF
NA,TRBJ1-5,NA,TRBV27,TGTGCCAGCAGTTTCCTCGATCAGCCCCAGCATTTT,CASSFLDQPQHF
few,TRBJ2-3,TRBD2,TRBV5-1,TGCGCCAGCAGCTTGTGGGGACTAGCGGGGGACGCAGATACGCAGTATTTT,CASSLWGLAGDADTQYF
NA,TRBJ1-1,TRBD1,TRBV4-1,TGCGCCAGCAGCCAAGGCGTTGTTTCAGGGGGCTTGAACACTGAAGCTTTCTTT,CASSQGVVSGGLNTEAFF
few,TRBJ2-3,NA,TRBV20-1,TGCAGTGCCCGAGGGACTAGCACAGATACGCAGTATTTT,CSARGTSTDTQYF
NA,TRBJ2-5,TRBD1,TRBV7-3,TGTGCCAGCAGCTTGGGACAGGACGGGACCCAGTACTTC,CASSLGQDGTQYF
few,TRBJ2-3,NA,TRBV11-2,TGTGCCAGCAGCATTATCGGACAGCGAGGGGTGCCAGATACGCAGTATTTT,CASSIIGQRGVPDTQYF
few,TRBJ2-3,NA,TRBV5-1,TGCGCCAGCAGCCAATTCGGGACTCACACAGATACGCAGTATTTT,CASSQFGTHTDTQYF
NA,TRBJ1-6,NA,TRBV7-8,TGTGCCAGCAGCCCGCTTGACCCCGATAATTCACCCCTCCACTTT,CASSPLDPDNSPLHF
NA,TRBJ1-6,NA,TRBV12-3/TRBV12-4,TGTGCCAGCAGCTCCCGAAGCTCCTATAATTCACCCCTCCACTTT,CASSSRSSYNSPLHF
many,TRBJ2-1,TRBD1,TRBV29-1,TGCAGCGTTGAAGATCAAGGCAGGGGGCTTAATGAGCAGTTCTTC,CSVEDQGRGLNEQFF
NA,TRBJ1-5,NA,TRBV4-2,TGTGCCAGCAGCCAAGAGACCCATAGCAATCAGCCCCAGCATTTT,CASSQETHSNQPQHF
NA,TRBJ2-3,TRBD2,TRBV7-3,TGTGCCAGCAGCCCATCGGGGGGGCGGCCAGATACGCAGTATTTT,CASSPSGGRPDTQYF
NA,TRBJ2-2,NA,TRBV6-2/TRBV6-3,TGTGCCAGCAGTTCAATAGTGAGCACCGGGGAGCTGTTTTTT,CASSSIVSTGELFF
NA,TRBJ2-2,TRBD1,TRBV6-5,TGTGCCAGCAGGGACAGGGTGAACACCGGGGAGCTGTTTTTT,CASRDRVNTGELFF
NA,TRBJ1-1,NA,TRBV20-1,TGCAGTGCTCGGGGGTGGTTGGGCACTGAAGCTTTCTTT,CSARGWLGTEAFF
NA,TRBJ2-2,NA,TRBV9,TGTGCCAGCAGCGTAGGCGACGGGGAGCTGTTTTTT,CASSVGDGELFF
few,TRBJ1-2,TRBD1,TRBV7-2,TGTGCCAGCAGCTTAGCCGGGGGACAGGGCGGAGGCTACACCTTC,CASSLAGGQGGGYTF
many,TRBJ1-1,NA,TRBV12-3/TRBV12-4,TGTGCCAGCAGTTTGGCCTCGGGGACTGAAGCTTTCTTT,CASSLASGTEAFF